This T cell receptor beta chain was sequenced during a study of beta chain features in type 1 diabetes. The wider study: Examination spanned about 110 million sorted cells from all samples. Study conclusions and caveats: With patients and controls alike, PCR might favor shorter templates to an equal degree. TCRB repertoires of naive, central memory and Treg cells appeared more similar among patients than among healthy donors.

From germline, CDR1 is SGHVS and CDR2 FQNEAQ. The CDR3 spans 15 residues. After removal of 2 bases from V and 5 bases from J, the junction contained 4 bases not matched to a gene. Concerning this clone: The antigen is not known.

Cells sorted by CD45RO/CCR7/CD25/CD127/CD95/CD27 comprised CD4+ naive, central memory, regulatory and stem cell-like memory cells. Sequencing targeted expressed TCRB transcripts, as all isolated RNA had been reverse transcribed. The assay was immunoSEQ multiplex PCR, and TCRdb's table has in-frame clones only and misses some. The sample yields fewer than 150,000 clones, about 7% seen once. The TCR was taken from a woman aged 25 to 39 in good health. Sequencing used central memory CD4+ T cells from blood. The chain links TRBV7-8 to TRBJ2-7; 12 positions match TRBD2. CDR3 protein: CASSLTTSGSHEQYF. The DNA of the CDR3 is TGTGCCAGCAGCTTAACGACTAGCGGGAGCCACGAGCAGTACTTC.